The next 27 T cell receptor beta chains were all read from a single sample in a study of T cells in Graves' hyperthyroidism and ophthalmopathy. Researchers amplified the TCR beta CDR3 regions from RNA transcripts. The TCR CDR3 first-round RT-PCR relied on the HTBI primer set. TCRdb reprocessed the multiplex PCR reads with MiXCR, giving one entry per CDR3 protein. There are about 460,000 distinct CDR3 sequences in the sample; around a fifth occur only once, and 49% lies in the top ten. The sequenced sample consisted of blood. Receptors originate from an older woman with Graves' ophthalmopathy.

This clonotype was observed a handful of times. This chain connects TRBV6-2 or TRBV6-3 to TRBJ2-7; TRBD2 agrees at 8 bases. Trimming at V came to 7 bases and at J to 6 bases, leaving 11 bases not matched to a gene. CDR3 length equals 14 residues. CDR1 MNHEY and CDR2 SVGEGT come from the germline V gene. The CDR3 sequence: CASIYSGMGSEQYF. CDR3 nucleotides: TGTGCCAGCATATATAGCGGGATGGGCAGCGAGCAGTACTTC.

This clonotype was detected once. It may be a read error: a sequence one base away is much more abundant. Written as DNA, the CDR3 is TGTGCCAGCAGCTTCTCCGGGACAGGGGGCTTCAATGAGCAGTACTTC. Its translation is CASSFSGTGGFNEQYF. This chain connects TRBV7-9 to TRBJ2-1; 12 positions agree with TRBD1. The tail of the sequence fits TRBJ2-7 better, so the J call may be wrong. The CDR3 is made up of 16 amino acids. Germline loops: CDR1 SEHNR, CDR2 FQNEAQ (reference sequence).

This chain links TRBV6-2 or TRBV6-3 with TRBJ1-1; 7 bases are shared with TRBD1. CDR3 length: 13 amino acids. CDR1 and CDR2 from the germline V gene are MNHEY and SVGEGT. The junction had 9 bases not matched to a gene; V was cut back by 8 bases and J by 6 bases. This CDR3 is CASLYRGKAEAFF. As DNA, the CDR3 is TGTGCCAGCTTGTACAGGGGAAAAGCTGAAGCTTTCTTT.

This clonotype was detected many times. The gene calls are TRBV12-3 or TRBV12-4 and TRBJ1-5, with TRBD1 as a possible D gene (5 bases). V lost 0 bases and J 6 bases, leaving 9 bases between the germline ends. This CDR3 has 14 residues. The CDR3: CASSLAGAGQPQHF. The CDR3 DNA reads TGTGCCAGCAGTTTAGCAGGGGCCGGTCAGCCCCAGCATTTT.

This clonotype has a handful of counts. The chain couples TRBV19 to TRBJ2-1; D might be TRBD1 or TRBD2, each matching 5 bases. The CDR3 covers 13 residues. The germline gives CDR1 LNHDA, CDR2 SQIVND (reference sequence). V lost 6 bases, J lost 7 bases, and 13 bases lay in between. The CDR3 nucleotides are TGTGCCAGTAGCCCGGGACCCAAAAATGAGCAGTTCTTC. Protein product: CASSPGPKNEQFF. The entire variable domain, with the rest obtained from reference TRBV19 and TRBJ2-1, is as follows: DGGITQSPKYLFRKEGQNVTLSCEQNLNHDAMYWYRQDPGQGLRLIYYSQIVNDFQKGDIAEGYSVSREKKESFPLTVTSAQKNPTAFYLCASSPGPKNEQFFGPGTRLTVL.

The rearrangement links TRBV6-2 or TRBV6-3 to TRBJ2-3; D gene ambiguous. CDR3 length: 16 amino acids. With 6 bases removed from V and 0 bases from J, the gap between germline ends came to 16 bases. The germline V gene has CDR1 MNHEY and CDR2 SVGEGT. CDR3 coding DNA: TGTGCCAGCAGCTACCGACTGGCGACTAGCACAGATACGCAGTATTTT. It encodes CASSYRLATSTDTQYF.

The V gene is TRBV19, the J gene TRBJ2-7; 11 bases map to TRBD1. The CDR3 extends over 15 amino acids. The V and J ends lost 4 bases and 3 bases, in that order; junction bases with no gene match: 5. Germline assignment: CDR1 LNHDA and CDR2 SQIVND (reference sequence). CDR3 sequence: CASSSRDRGIYEQYF. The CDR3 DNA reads TGTGCCAGTAGTAGCCGGGACAGGGGGATCTACGAGCAGTACTTC.

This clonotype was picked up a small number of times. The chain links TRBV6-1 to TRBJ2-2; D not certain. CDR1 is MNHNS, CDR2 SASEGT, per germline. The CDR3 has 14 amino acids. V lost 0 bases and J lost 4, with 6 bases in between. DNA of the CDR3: TGTGCCAGCAGTGAAGCGCCGATCACCGGGGAGCTGTTTTTT. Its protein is CASSEAPITGELFF.

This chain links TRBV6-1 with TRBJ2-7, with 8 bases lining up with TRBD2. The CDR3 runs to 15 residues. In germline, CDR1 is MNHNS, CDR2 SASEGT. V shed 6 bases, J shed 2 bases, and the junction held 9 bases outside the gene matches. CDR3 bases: TGTGCCAGCAGATCAAACGGGAGGGCCCCCTACGAGCAGTACTTC. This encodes CASRSNGRAPYEQYF.

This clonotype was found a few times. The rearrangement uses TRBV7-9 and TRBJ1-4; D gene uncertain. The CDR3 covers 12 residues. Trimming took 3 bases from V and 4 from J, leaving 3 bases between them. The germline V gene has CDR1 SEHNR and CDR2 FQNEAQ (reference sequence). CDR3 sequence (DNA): TGTGCCAGCAGCTTGGGTAATGAAAAACTGTTTTTT. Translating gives CASSLGNEKLFF.

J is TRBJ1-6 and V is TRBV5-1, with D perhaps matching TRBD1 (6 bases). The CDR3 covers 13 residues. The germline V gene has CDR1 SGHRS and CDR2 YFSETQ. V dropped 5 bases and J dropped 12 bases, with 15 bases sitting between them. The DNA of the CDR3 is TGCGCCAGCAGAGCTGAGGGGGACCGACCCCTCCACTTT. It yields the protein CASRAEGDRPLHF.

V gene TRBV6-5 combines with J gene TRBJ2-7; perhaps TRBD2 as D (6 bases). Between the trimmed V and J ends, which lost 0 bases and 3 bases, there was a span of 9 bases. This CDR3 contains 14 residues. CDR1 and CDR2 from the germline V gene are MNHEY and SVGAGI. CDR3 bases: TGTGCCAGCAGTTACTCCGGGAGACTCTACGAGCAGTACTTC. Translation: CASSYSGRLYEQYF.

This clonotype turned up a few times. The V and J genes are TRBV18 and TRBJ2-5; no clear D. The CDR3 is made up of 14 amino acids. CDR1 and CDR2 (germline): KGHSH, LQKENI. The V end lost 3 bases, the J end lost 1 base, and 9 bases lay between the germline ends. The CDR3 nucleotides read TGTGCCAGCTCACCTTCGGTTGGCCAAGAGACCCAGTACTTC. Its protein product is CASSPSVGQETQYF.

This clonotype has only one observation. CDR3 region: CSASVTGANEKLFF. The CDR3 DNA sequence: TGCAGTGCTAGCGTAACAGGGGCAAATGAAAAACTGTTTTTT. The chain links TRBV20-1 to TRBJ1-4; 7 positions match TRBD1. The CDR3 extends over 14 amino acids. The germline CDR1 and CDR2 sequences are DFQATT and SNEGSKA (reference sequence). Losses at the gene ends were 3 bases for V and 5 bases for J; bases not matched to a gene: 6.

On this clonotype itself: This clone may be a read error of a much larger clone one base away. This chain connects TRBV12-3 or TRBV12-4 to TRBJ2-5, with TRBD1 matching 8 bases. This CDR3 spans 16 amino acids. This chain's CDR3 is CASNLGAGGNGETQYF. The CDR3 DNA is TGTGCCAGCAATTTAGGGGCAGGGGGCAACGGAGAGACCCAGTACTTC.

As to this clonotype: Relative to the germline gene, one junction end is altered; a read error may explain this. In DNA form, the CDR3 reads TGTGCTAGCAGCAATAGACAGTTCCGGGAGCAGTACTTC. As protein: CASSNRQFREQYF. The V and J genes are TRBV7-7 and TRBJ2-7; D is possibly TRBD1 (5 bases). This CDR3 region has 13 residues. Germline CDR1 and CDR2: SSHAT and FNYEAQ (reference sequence).

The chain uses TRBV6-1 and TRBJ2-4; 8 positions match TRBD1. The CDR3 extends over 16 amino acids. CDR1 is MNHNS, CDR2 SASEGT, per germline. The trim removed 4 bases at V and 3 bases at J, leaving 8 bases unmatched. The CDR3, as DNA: TGTGCCAGCAGTGGCAAGACAGGGGATGGCAAAAACATTCAGTACTTC. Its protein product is CASSGKTGDGKNIQYF.

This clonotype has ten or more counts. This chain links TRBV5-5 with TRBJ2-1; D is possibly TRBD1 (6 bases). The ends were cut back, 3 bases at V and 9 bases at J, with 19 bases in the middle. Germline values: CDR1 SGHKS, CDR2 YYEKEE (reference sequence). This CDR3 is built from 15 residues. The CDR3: CASSWSGTPSAEQFF. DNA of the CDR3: TGTGCCAGCAGCTGGTCCGGGACACCCTCAGCTGAGCAGTTCTTC.

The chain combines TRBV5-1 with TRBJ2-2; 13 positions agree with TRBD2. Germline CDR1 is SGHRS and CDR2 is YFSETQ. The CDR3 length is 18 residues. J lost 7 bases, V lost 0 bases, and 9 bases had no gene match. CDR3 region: CASSLATRTSGSGGELFF. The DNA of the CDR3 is TGCGCCAGCAGCTTGGCCACGCGGACTAGCGGGAGCGGCGGGGAGCTGTTTTTT.

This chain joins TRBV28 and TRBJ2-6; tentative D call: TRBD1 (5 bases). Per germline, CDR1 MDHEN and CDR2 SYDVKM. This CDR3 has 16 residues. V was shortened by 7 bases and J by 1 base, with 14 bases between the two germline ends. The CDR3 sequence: CASKYIQGSGANVLTF. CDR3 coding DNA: TGTGCCAGCAAATATATTCAGGGTTCTGGGGCCAACGTCCTGACTTTC.

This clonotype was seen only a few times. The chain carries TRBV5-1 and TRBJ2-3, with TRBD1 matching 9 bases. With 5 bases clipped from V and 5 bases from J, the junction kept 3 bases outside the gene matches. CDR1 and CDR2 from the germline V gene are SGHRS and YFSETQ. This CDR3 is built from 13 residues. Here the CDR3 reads CASSRTGEDTQYF. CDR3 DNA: TGCGCCAGCAGTCGGACAGGGGAAGATACGCAGTATTTT.

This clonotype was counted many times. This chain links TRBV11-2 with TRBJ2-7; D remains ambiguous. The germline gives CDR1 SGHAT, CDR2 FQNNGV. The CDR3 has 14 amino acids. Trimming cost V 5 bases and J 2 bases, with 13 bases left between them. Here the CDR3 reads CASSPFTTTYEQYF. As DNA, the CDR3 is TGTGCCAGCAGCCCCTTTACAACGACCTACGAGCAGTACTTC.

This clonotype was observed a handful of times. CDR3 DNA sequence: TGTGCCAGCCCCCTAATCAGCCCGAACTTATATCAGCCCCAGCATTTT. It encodes CASPLISPNLYQPQHF. The V gene is TRBV27, the J gene TRBJ1-5; D remains unclear. Trimming removed 8 bases from V and 5 bases from J, with 22 bases in between. The CDR3 runs 16 residues. Germline V gene sequence: CDR1 MNHEY, CDR2 SMNVEV (reference sequence).

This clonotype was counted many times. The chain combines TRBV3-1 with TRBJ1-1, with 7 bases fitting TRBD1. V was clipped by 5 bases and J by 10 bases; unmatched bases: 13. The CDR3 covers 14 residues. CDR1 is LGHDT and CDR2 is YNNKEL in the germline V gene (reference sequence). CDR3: CASSSTGASGGAFF. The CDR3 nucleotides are TGTGCCAGCAGCTCCACAGGGGCTTCCGGGGGAGCTTTCTTT.

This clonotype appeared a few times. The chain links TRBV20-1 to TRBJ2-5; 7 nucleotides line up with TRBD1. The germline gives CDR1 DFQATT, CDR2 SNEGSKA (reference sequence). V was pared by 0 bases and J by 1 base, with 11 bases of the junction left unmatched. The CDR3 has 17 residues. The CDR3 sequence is CSARDLQRDRTQETQYF. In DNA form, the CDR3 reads TGCAGTGCTAGAGACTTACAACGGGACAGAACCCAAGAGACCCAGTACTTC.

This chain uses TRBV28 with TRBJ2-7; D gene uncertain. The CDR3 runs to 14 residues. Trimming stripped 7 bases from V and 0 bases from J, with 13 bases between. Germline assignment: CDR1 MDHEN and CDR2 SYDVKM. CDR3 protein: CASKVQFSSYEQYF. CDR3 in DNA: TGTGCCAGCAAGGTTCAGTTTAGCTCCTACGAGCAGTACTTC.

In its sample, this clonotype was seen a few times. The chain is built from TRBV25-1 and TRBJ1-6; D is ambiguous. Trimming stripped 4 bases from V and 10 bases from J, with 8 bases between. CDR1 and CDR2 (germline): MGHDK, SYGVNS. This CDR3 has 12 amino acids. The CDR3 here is CASSAFSSPLHF. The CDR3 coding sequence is TGTGCCAGCAGTGCCTTTAGCTCACCCCTCCACTTT. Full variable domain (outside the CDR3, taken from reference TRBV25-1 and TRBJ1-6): EADIYQTPRYLVIGTGKKITLECSQTMGHDKMYWYQQDPGMELHLIHYSYGVNSTEKGDLSSESTVSRIRTEHFPLTLESARPSHTSQYLCASSAFSSPLHFGNGTRLTVT.